One TCR beta chain is described in this entry. Its target is not known. This sample was taken from a study of cytomegalovirus exposure and HLA in healthy donors. Notes on the study in general: Prior analysis indicated that the majority of TCR beta V segments exhibited productivity approximately 90% or approximately 30% of the time. In a later analysis, a missense DCLRE1C variant was linked to TCR beta V- and J-gene trimming.

Primers: 60 Vbeta forward and 13 Jbeta reverse. Sequenced by immunoSEQ multiplex PCR; TCRdb stores in-frame clones only, minus some. The profile shows under 200,000 clones, around 80% of them singletons. CDR1 and CDR2 (germline): MGHRA, YSYEKL. Trimming at V came to 4 bases and at J to 5 bases, leaving 8 bases not matched to a gene. This CDR3 spans 15 amino acids. The gene calls are TRBV4-1 and TRBJ2-5; 9 bases agree with TRBD1. The sequence derives from a man in his thirties or forties in good health and CMV-seronegative. Material for sequencing was PBMCs. This chain's CDR3 is CASSRGTGLKETQYF. The CDR3 bases are TGCGCCAGCAGCCGAGGGACAGGGCTTAAGGAGACCCAGTACTTC.